This TCR beta chain is drawn from a study of early T cells in non-severe SARS-CoV-2 infection. On the study more broadly: Unsorted whole-blood RNA was sequenced in bulk, leaving chains unpaired.

TCRdb re-called the 5' RACE reads through MiXCR, storing one row per CDR3 protein. The table includes 25,000 to 35,000 distinct CDR3 sequences, 3% to 4% detected once. The CDR3 runs 13 residues. V gave up 7 bases and J gave up 3 bases; unmatched junction bases: 7. The V gene's germline CDR1 is SQVTM and CDR2 ANQGSEA. This clonotype was picked up many times. The sample taken for sequencing was whole blood. The clonotype originates from an adult who was a healthcare worker with PCR-confirmed SARS-CoV-2 infection or an uninfected control (not recorded which). J is TRBJ2-5 and V is TRBV29-1; 8 bases agree with TRBD2. This CDR3 reads CSGYSGVKETQYF. The CDR3 DNA is TGCAGCGGTTATAGCGGGGTAAAAGAGACCCAGTACTTC.